This T cell receptor beta chain was captured in a study of PD-1 blockade in classical Hodgkin lymphoma. Study conclusions and caveats: Newly diagnosed patients were reported to exhibit reduced baseline TCR diversity relative to healthy donors. With respect to the repertoire differences, their causes, possibly disease activity or prior therapy, remain undefined.

As regards this clone: Its matching antigen is unknown. A much larger clonotype is one base distant, so this may be a read error.

Relapse after autologous stem cell transplantation occurred in every patient, and brentuximab vedotin exposure varied. Complete response, partial response or progressive disease was each patient's best response. Generated by immunoSEQ multiplex PCR, the TCRdb table keeps only in-frame clones and is missing some. This table holds around 20,000 clones, about nine tenths found once. Trimming took off 1 base at V and 2 bases at J, with 3 bases between the two ends. The CDR3 totals 12 residues. The germline V gene encodes CDR1 SEHNR and CDR2 FQNEAQ (reference sequence). Sequences were derived from peripheral blood mononuclear cells (PBMCs), sampled before the second cycle of nivolumab. V is TRBV7-9 and J is TRBJ2-7; unclear D gene. The receptor was isolated from a human donor with classical Hodgkin lymphoma. CDR3 sequence: CASSLVPYEQYF. The CDR3 bases are TGTGCCAGCAGCTTAGTCCCCTACGAGCAGTACTTC.